The source of this T cell receptor beta chain is a study of shared clonotypes between healthy human individuals. Using immunoSEQ multiplex PCR, the repertoire was profiled, and TCRdb retains in-frame clones only, with some absent. The sample has over a million clones; around 98% are singletons. The sequencing input was naive CD4+ T cells sorted from blood. As to subset: CD45RA+ positively selected. The receptor was isolated from a man younger than 40 in good health.

This CDR3 is CASSDRDLGYTF. The CDR3, as DNA: TGTGCCAGCAGCGACAGGGATCTCGGCTACACCTTC. V is TRBV6-4 and J is TRBJ1-2, with TRBD1 matching 7 bases. CDR1 and CDR2 from the germline V gene are MRHNA and SNTAGT. This CDR3 is built from 12 residues. J lost 8 bases, V lost 6 bases, and 6 bases had no gene match.